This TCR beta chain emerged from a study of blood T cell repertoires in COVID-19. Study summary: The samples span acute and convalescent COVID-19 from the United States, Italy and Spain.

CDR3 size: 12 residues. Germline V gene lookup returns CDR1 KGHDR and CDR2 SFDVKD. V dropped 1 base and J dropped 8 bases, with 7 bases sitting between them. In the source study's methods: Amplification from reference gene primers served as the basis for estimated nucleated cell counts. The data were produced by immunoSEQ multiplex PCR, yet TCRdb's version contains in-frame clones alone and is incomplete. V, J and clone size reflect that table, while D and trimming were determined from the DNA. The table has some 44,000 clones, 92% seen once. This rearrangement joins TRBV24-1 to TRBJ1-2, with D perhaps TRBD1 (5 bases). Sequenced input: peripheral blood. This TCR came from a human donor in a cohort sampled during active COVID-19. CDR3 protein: CATSDFRVGYTF. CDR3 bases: TGTGCCACCAGTGATTTCAGGGTGGGCTACACCTTC.